This T cell receptor beta chain derives from a study of blood T cell repertoires in COVID-19. Whole-study context: Acute and convalescent COVID-19 specimens originated in the United States, Italy and Spain. PBMCs, B-cell-depleted T cells, or T cells provided the cDNA or gDNA that made up the material.

Here immunoSEQ multiplex PCR was the method, and the copy in TCRdb shows in-frame clones only, minus some. The table records under 300,000 clones, 80% to 90% of them present only once. Germline lookup yields CDR1 MGHRA and CDR2 YSYEKL. The CDR3 has 15 amino acids. The V segment lost 2 bases and the J segment 10 bases; nucleotides outside the gene matches: 6. The sequencing input was PBMCs or T cells enriched from blood (not recorded which). The clonotype comes from a woman between 18 and 30 years old who had recovered from COVID-19. The J gene is TRBJ2-1, the V gene TRBV4-1; 12 positions match TRBD2. The CDR3: CASSQRTSGAQEQFF. The CDR3, as DNA: TGCGCCAGCAGCCAACGGACTAGCGGGGCCCAAGAGCAGTTCTTC.